This entry lists 25 T cell receptor beta chains sequenced from one sample in a study of blood T cell repertoires in COVID-19. Using immunoSEQ multiplex PCR, the repertoire was profiled, and TCRdb retains in-frame clones only, with some absent. The table lists 150,000 to 200,000 clones, around 86% of them singletons. Specimen: PBMCs or T cells enriched from blood (not recorded which). These receptors were taken from a woman in her twenties or thirties who had recovered from COVID-19.

This sequence joins TRBV5-1 and TRBJ2-3; D gene uncertain. The CDR3 spans 14 residues. Per the germline V gene, CDR1 is SGHRS and CDR2 is YFSETQ. Trimming shortened V by 5 bases and J by 2 bases, and 12 bases separated the two germline ends. CDR3 DNA sequence: TGCGCCAGCAGGGTAGCACAAATCACAGATACGCAGTATTTT. This sequence encodes CASRVAQITDTQYF.

This chain connects TRBV29-1 to TRBJ1-2, with TRBD1 matching over 7 bases. This CDR3 is built from 12 residues. The germline CDR1 and CDR2 sequences are SQVTM and ANQGSEA. V shed 4 bases, J shed 8 bases, and the junction held 7 bases outside the gene matches. This CDR3 is CSVGGTVFGYTF. DNA of the CDR3: TGCAGCGTTGGCGGGACAGTATTCGGCTACACCTTC.

This clone was observed a few times. V is TRBV4-1 and J is TRBJ1-6; TRBD1 agrees at 9 bases. The CDR3 consists of 15 residues. Germline loops: CDR1 MGHRA, CDR2 YSYEKL. The V gene end was trimmed by 7 bases and the J gene end by 9 bases; junction bases not matched to a gene: 10. The CDR3 reads CASKAGQGEASPLHF. CDR3 bases: TGCGCCAGCAAAGCGGGACAGGGAGAAGCTTCACCCCTCCACTTT.

The chain recombines TRBV19 with TRBJ2-2; 13 bases match TRBD2. The germline V gene encodes CDR1 LNHDA and CDR2 SQIVND (reference sequence). Trimming removed 4 bases from V and 7 bases from J; junction bases left unmatched: 15. The CDR3 has 19 amino acids. The DNA of the CDR3 is TGTGCCAGTAGTAGGGGACACGAACTAGCGGGAGGGCCGTACGGGGAGCTGTTTTTT. Protein product: CASSRGHELAGGPYGELFF.

The chain employs TRBV10-3 and TRBJ2-1; 8 bases map to TRBD2. The CDR3 sequence is 14 residues long. V shed 3 bases, J shed 4 bases, and the junction held 2 bases outside the gene matches. From germline, CDR1 is ENHRY and CDR2 SYGVKD. DNA of the CDR3: TGTGCCATCAGTGACGGGACTAGTTACAATGAGCAGTTCTTC. Protein sequence: CAISDGTSYNEQFF.

The chain employs TRBV6-2 or TRBV6-3 and TRBJ1-5, with 9 nucleotides matching TRBD1. The ends lost 2 bases at V and 4 bases at J; junction bases unmatched: 3. This CDR3 is built from 15 residues. The germline V gene has CDR1 MNHEY and CDR2 SVGEGT. Written as DNA, the CDR3 is TGTGCCAGCAGTTACGTGACAGGGGGGAATCAGCCCCAGCATTTT. Encoded protein: CASSYVTGGNQPQHF.

The chain couples TRBV3-1 (or the pseudogene TRBV3-2) to TRBJ2-7; 9 bases align to TRBD2. Germline V CDR1 and CDR2: LGHDT, YNNKEL (reference sequence). With 5 bases clipped from V and 7 bases from J, the junction kept 9 bases outside the gene matches. The CDR3 consists of 14 residues. The CDR3 region has the DNA TGTGCCAGCAGCGCGGCGCTAGCGGGAAGGGAGCAGTACTTC. Encoded protein: CASSAALAGREQYF.

The chain has TRBV5-1 and TRBJ1-1, with 8 bases identical to TRBD1. This CDR3 is 15 amino acids long. V was pared by 0 bases and J by 1 base, with 2 bases of the junction left unmatched. Germline-derived CDR1 and CDR2 are SGHRS and YFSETQ. The CDR3 DNA is TGCGCCAGCAGCTTGGAACAGGGGGGGAACACTGAAGCTTTCTTT. This sequence encodes CASSLEQGGNTEAFF.

This rearrangement joins TRBV2 to TRBJ2-2; TRBD2 matches 10 bases. The CDR3 has 14 residues. V lost 3 bases to trimming and J lost 9 bases; unmatched junction nucleotides: 4. CDR1 and CDR2 (germline): SNHLY, FYNNEI. CDR3 amino acids: CASSEASGSRELFF. CDR3 bases: TGTGCCAGCAGTGAGGCTAGCGGGAGCCGGGAGCTGTTTTTT. The full variable domain, rest sourced from reference TRBV2 and TRBJ2-2, is EPEVTQTPSHQVTQMGQEVILRCVPISNHLYFYWYRQILGQKVEFLVSFYNNEISEKSEIFDDQFSVERPDGSNFTLKIRSTKLEDSAMYFCASSEASGSRELFFGEGSRLTVL.

The gene calls are TRBV4-1 and TRBJ2-7; D may be TRBD1 (7 bases). V was trimmed by 5 bases and J by 2 bases, leaving 25 bases between them. This CDR3 region has 18 residues. Germline V gene sequence: CDR1 MGHRA, CDR2 YSYEKL. The CDR3 region is CASSKYHLAGTATYEQYF. CDR3 nucleotide sequence: TGCGCCAGCAGCAAATACCACCTTGCGGGGACAGCCACCTACGAGCAGTACTTC.

This clone has only a few counts. The rearrangement uses TRBV10-3 and TRBJ1-1, with TRBD1 matching over 10 bases. Per the germline V gene, CDR1 is ENHRY and CDR2 is SYGVKD. The CDR3 consists of 15 residues. The V segment lost 4 bases and the J segment 5 bases; nucleotides outside the gene matches: 7. CDR3 amino acids: CAISGPGQGRTEAFF. The CDR3 DNA reads TGTGCCATCAGTGGGCCGGGACAGGGGAGAACTGAAGCTTTCTTT.

The rearrangement links TRBV7-8 to TRBJ2-1; TRBD2 agrees at 8 bases. The trim removed 5 bases at V and 3 bases at J, leaving 6 bases unmatched. The CDR3 is 15 residues long. The germline gives CDR1 SGHVS, CDR2 FQNEAQ. CDR3 protein: CASSLGTSLYNEQFF. CDR3 DNA sequence: TGTGCCAGCAGCCTAGGGACTAGTCTCTACAATGAGCAGTTCTTC.

The V gene is TRBV25-1, the J gene TRBJ1-1, with 10 bases that match TRBD1. Germline lookup yields CDR1 MGHDK and CDR2 SYGVNS. This CDR3 has 18 residues. Trimming cost V 3 bases and J 4 bases; bases outside gene matches: 14. Written as DNA, the CDR3 is TGTGCCAGCAGTGACCAAACGGCGGACAGGGGGGATCGCACTGAAGCTTTCTTT. Residues: CASSDQTADRGDRTEAFF.

V usage is TRBV21-1 and J usage is TRBJ2-1; the table's D call of TRBD2 was not tested on the DNA. TRBV21-1 is a documented pseudogene. There are 16 residues in the CDR3. CDR3 amino acids: CASSKATREGYNEQFF. The CDR3 coding sequence is TGTGCCAGCAGCAAAGCGACGCGGGAGGGTTACAATGAGCAGTTCTTC.

The chain carries TRBV7-3 and TRBJ2-1, with D maybe TRBD2 (6 bases). There are 13 residues in the CDR3. Looked up from germline, CDR1 is SGHTA and CDR2 is FQGTGA. With 3 bases removed from V and 7 bases from J, the gap between germline ends came to 10 bases. The CDR3 here is CASSFGTQNEQFF. CDR3 nucleotide sequence: TGTGCCAGCAGCTTTGGGACTCAAAATGAGCAGTTCTTC.

This clone came up a few times. The rearrangement joins TRBV5-5 to TRBJ1-6; the match to TRBD1 covers 7 bases. The trim removed 4 bases at V and 5 bases at J, leaving 6 bases unmatched. This CDR3 has 15 amino acids. Germline loops: CDR1 SGHKS, CDR2 YYEKEE (reference sequence). CDR3 sequence reads: CASSLTGTDNSPLHF. The CDR3, as DNA: TGTGCCAGCAGCCTGACAGGGACCGATAATTCACCCCTCCACTTT. The whole variable domain, filled in from reference TRBV5-5 and TRBJ1-6, reads DAGVTQSPTHLIKTRGQQVTLRCSPISGHKSVSWYQQVLGQGPQFIFQYYEKEERGRGNFPDRFSARQFPNYSSELNVNALLLGDSALYLCASSLTGTDNSPLHFGNGTRLTVT.

This rearrangement joins TRBV10-1 to TRBJ2-1, with 14 bases that match TRBD2. This CDR3 is 16 amino acids long. The germline V gene has CDR1 WNHNN and CDR2 SYGVQD (reference sequence). V dropped 4 bases and J dropped 8; count of bases not matched to a gene: 7. CDR3 coding DNA: TGCGCCAGCAGTGCGGGGACTAGCGGGAGAACCTATGAGCAGTTCTTC. It codes for CASSAGTSGRTYEQFF.

This chain links TRBV3-1 (or the pseudogene TRBV3-2) with TRBJ2-2; no clear D gene. Germline-derived CDR1 and CDR2 are LGHDT and YNNKEL (reference sequence). V lost 3 bases and J 10 bases, leaving 6 bases between the germline ends. CDR3 size: 11 residues. The CDR3 sequence: CASSQSSELFF. CDR3 nucleotides: TGTGCCAGCAGCCAGTCGTCGGAGCTGTTTTTT.

The genes are TRBV2 and TRBJ1-1; 9 bases fit TRBD1. From germline, CDR1 is SNHLY and CDR2 FYNNEI. The J segment lost 4 bases and the V segment lost 7 bases, leaving 7 bases of the junction unmatched. CDR3 size: 14 residues. The CDR3 loop reads CASKQGAVGTEAFF. The DNA for the CDR3 is TGTGCCAGCAAACAGGGGGCGGTGGGCACTGAAGCTTTCTTT.

The CDR3 coding sequence is TGTGCCAGCAGCCCGACAGGGTCTGGAAACACCATATATTTT. Translated, it gives CASSPTGSGNTIYF. This chain uses TRBV4-2 with TRBJ1-3; 7 nucleotides match TRBD1. From germline, CDR1 is LGHNA and CDR2 YNFKEQ. J was trimmed by 1 base and V by 4 bases; bases with no gene match: 1. The CDR3 runs 14 residues.

This chain joins TRBV27 and TRBJ1-3, with TRBD1 matching 8 bases. Germline V gives CDR1 MNHEY, CDR2 SMNVEV (reference sequence). CDR3 length: 15 residues. The V gene end was trimmed by 3 bases and the J gene end by 4 bases; junction bases not matched to a gene: 5. This CDR3 reads CASSFSGGAGNTIYF. The CDR3 DNA is TGTGCCAGCAGTTTTTCAGGGGGCGCCGGAAACACCATATATTTT.

V usage is TRBV28 and J usage is TRBJ2-1; TRBD2 agrees at 10 bases. Per germline, CDR1 MDHEN and CDR2 SYDVKM. The CDR3 has 17 amino acids. Unmatched junction bases numbered 10, after V lost 3 bases and J lost 5 bases. The CDR3 loop is CASSLAVLAGGNNEQFF. CDR3 nucleotides: TGTGCCAGCAGTTTGGCCGTCTTAGCGGGAGGCAACAATGAGCAGTTCTTC.

The rearrangement uses TRBV4-1 and TRBJ2-1; possible D gene TRBD2, 5 bases. This CDR3 has 13 residues. Per the germline V gene, CDR1 is MGHRA and CDR2 is YSYEKL. V was clipped by 3 bases and J by 2 bases, with 5 bases between them. The DNA of the CDR3 is TGCGCCAGCAGCCAGACTACCTACAATGAGCAGTTCTTC. It is translated as CASSQTTYNEQFF.

This sequence joins TRBV3-1 (or the pseudogene TRBV3-2) and TRBJ1-5; D gene unclear. The V end was cut by 1 base, the J end by 0 bases, with 4 bases between. The CDR3 covers 14 residues. Germline V gene data show CDR1 as LGHDT and CDR2 as YNNKEL (reference sequence). The CDR3 nucleotides are TGTGCCAGCAGCCAAGGTTATAGCAATCAGCCCCAGCATTTT. Residues: CASSQGYSNQPQHF.

The V and J genes are TRBV28 and TRBJ2-7, with 7 bases aligning to TRBD2. The V gene end was trimmed by 5 bases and the J gene end by 0 bases; junction bases not matched to a gene: 10. The CDR3 runs to 16 residues. Germline V gene data show CDR1 as MDHEN and CDR2 as SYDVKM. The DNA of the CDR3 is TGTGCCAGCAGTCGCCTGGGGAGGGACCCCTCCTACGAGCAGTACTTC. It encodes CASSRLGRDPSYEQYF.